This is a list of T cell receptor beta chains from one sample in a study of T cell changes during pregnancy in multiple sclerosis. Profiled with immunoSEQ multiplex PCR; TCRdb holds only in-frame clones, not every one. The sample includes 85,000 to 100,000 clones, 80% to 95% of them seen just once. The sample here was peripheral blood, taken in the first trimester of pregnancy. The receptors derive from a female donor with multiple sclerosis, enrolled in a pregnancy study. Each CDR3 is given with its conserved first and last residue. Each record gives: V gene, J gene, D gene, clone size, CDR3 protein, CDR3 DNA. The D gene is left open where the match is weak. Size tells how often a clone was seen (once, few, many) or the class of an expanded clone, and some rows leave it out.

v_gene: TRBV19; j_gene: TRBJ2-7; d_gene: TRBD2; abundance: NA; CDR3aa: CASSILAGGYEQYF; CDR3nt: TGTGCCAGTAGTATTCTAGCGGGGGGATACGAGCAGTACTTC
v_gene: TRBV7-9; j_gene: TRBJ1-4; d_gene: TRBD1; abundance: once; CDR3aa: CASSTQGAVEKLFF; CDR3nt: TGTGCCAGCAGCACACAGGGGGCCGTAGAAAAACTGTTTTTT
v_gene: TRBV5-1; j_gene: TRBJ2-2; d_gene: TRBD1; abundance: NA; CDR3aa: CASSRNRDRFSGELFF; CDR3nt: TGCGCCAGCAGCCGAAACAGGGACAGATTTTCCGGGGAGCTGTTTTTT
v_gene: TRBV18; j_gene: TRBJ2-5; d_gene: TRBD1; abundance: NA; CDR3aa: CASSPRLTGDYQETQYF; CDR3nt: TGTGCCAGCTCACCTCGGTTGACAGGGGATTACCAAGAGACCCAGTACTTC
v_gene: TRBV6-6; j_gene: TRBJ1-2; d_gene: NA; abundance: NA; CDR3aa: CASSYDTADYGYTF; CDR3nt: TGTGCCAGCAGTTACGACACAGCAGACTATGGCTACACCTTC
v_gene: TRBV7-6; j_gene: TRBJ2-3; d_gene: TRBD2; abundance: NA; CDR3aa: CASSFGLAESTDTQYF; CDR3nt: TGTGCCAGCAGCTTTGGACTAGCGGAAAGTACAGATACGCAGTATTTT
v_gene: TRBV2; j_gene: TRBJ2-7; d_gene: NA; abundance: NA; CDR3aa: CASTISDAYEQYF; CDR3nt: TGTGCCAGCACCATAAGCGACGCCTACGAGCAGTACTTC
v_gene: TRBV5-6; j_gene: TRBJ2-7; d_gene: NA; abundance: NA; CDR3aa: CASSPAGRGGEQYF; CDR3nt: TGTGCCAGCAGCCCGGCCGGACGAGGGGGCGAGCAGTACTTC
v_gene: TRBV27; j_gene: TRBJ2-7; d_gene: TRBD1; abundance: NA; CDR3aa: CASRGQGAPATF; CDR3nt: TGTGCCAGCAGAGGACAGGGGGCGCCTGCAACCTTC
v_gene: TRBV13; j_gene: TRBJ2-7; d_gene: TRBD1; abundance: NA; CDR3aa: CASSGSQGKEQYF; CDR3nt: TGTGCCAGCAGCGGATCACAGGGGAAAGAGCAGTACTTC
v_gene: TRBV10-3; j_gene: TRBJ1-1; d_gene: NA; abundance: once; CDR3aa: CAISDPRMKNTEAFF; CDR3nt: TGTGCCATCAGTGACCCCAGGATGAAGAACACTGAAGCTTTCTTT
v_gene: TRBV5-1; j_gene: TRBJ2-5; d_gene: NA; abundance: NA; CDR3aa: CASSLDRPETQYF; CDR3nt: TGCGCCAGCAGCCTTGACAGGCCAGAGACCCAGTACTTC
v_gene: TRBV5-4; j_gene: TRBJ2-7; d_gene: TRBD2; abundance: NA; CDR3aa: CASSQGTSGSRDEQYF; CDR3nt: TGTGCCAGCAGTCAGGGGACTAGCGGGAGCCGGGACGAGCAGTACTTC
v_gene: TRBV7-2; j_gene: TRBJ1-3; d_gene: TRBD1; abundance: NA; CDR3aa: CASSGGTGVGNTIYF; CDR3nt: TGTGCCAGCAGCGGCGGGACAGGCGTTGGAAACACCATATATTTT
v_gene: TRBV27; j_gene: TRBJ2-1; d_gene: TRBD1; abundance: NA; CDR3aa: CASSLRAGGSYNEQFF; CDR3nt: TGTGCCAGCAGTTTACGGGCAGGGGGCTCCTACAATGAGCAGTTCTTC